One sample yielded the 22 T cell receptor beta chains listed below, sequenced in a study of shared clonotypes between healthy human individuals. The method was immunoSEQ multiplex PCR; TCRdb's version includes in-frame clones alone and lacks a portion of them. The sample yields roughly 1,500,000 clones, 98% seen once. Sequencing was done on a sample of naive CD4+ T cells sorted from blood. The sample's subset: CD45RA+ positively selected. The receptors come from a man aged 25 to 40 in good health.

The chain combines TRBV28 with TRBJ2-7; 10 bases are a match to TRBD1. Germline V gives CDR1 MDHEN, CDR2 SYDVKM. This CDR3 spans 18 amino acids. Trimming at V came to 1 base and at J to 4 bases, leaving 13 bases not matched to a gene. DNA of the CDR3: TGTGCCAGCAGTTTATTCCCCGCACGGACAGGGGGAAGATACGAGCAGTACTTC. Encoded protein: CASSLFPARTGGRYEQYF.

In DNA, the CDR3 is TGTGCCAGCAGCTTCGAATCCACAGGGGCCTCTGGCTACACCTTC. It codes for CASSFESTGASGYTF. The J gene is TRBJ1-2, the V gene TRBV7-9; 7 bases are a match to TRBD1. J lost 7 bases, V lost 3 bases, and 11 bases had no gene match. Germline loops: CDR1 SEHNR, CDR2 FQNEAQ (reference sequence). The CDR3 is made up of 15 amino acids.

On this clone: A read error may produce the germline difference seen at one junction end. J is TRBJ2-7 and V is TRBV6-1; no clear D gene. Germline V gene lookup returns CDR1 MNHNS and CDR2 SASEGT. CDR3 size: 13 residues. This CDR3 is CASSEARPYGQYF. The CDR3 DNA is TGTGCCAGCAGCGAGGCCAGACCCTACGGGCAGTACTTC.

The CDR3 loop is CASSLHRDSRQYF. Here the CDR3 DNA reads TGTGCCAGCAGTCTCCACCGGGACAGCAGGCAGTACTTC. V is TRBV28 and J is TRBJ2-7; 7 bases are a match to TRBD1. The CDR3 is made up of 13 amino acids. Trimming removed 5 bases from V and 9 bases from J; junction bases left unmatched: 10. Germline values: CDR1 MDHEN, CDR2 SYDVKM.

This sequence joins TRBV28 and TRBJ1-5, with D maybe TRBD1 (5 bases). The V gene lost 5 bases and the J gene lost 6 bases, with 20 bases spanning the gap. Germline CDR1 reads MDHEN; CDR2 reads SYDVKM. The CDR3 has 16 amino acids. This CDR3 reads CASSKAGLQSRQPQHF. CDR3 bases: TGTGCCAGCAGTAAGGCGGGACTCCAAAGCCGTCAGCCCCAGCATTTT.

This chain joins TRBV18 and TRBJ2-7; D may be TRBD1 (5 bases). V lost 4 bases and J 3 bases, leaving 13 bases between the germline ends. The CDR3 length is 14 residues. Per germline, CDR1 KGHSH and CDR2 LQKENI. As DNA, the CDR3 is TGTGCCAGCTCACTAGGGGCGGCCAACTACGAGCAGTACTTC. Its translation is CASSLGAANYEQYF.

This chain uses TRBV29-1 with TRBJ2-3; D is possibly TRBD1 (6 bases). Germline CDR1 and CDR2: SQVTM and ANQGSEA. There are 14 residues in the CDR3. V was pared by 6 bases and J by 2 bases, with 15 bases between. The CDR3 reads CSVATDSPTDTQYF. CDR3 nucleotides: TGCAGCGTCGCTACGGACAGCCCCACAGATACGCAGTATTTT.

The V and J genes are TRBV19 and TRBJ1-2, with TRBD1 matching over 11 bases. Looked up from germline, CDR1 is LNHDA and CDR2 is SQIVND (reference sequence). J gave up 1 base and V 9 bases, and 7 bases lay outside the gene matches. The length of the CDR3 is 15 residues. The DNA for the CDR3 is TGTGCCAGCCGGGACAGGGGGTTCATTAACTATGGCTACACCTTC. Protein product: CASRDRGFINYGYTF. Based on the CDR3 plus reference TRBV19 and TRBJ1-2, the full variable domain is DGGITQSPKYLFRKEGQNVTLSCEQNLNHDAMYWYRQDPGQGLRLIYYSQIVNDFQKGDIAEGYSVSREKKESFPLTVTSAQKNPTAFYLCASRDRGFINYGYTFGSGTRLTVV.

This sequence joins TRBV11-2 and TRBJ2-1; 9 bases line up with TRBD2. Germline trimming cut 6 bases from V and 9 bases from J; bases unmatched to any gene: 12. Germline V CDR1 and CDR2: SGHAT, FQNNGV. The CDR3 extends over 15 amino acids. The CDR3 nucleotides are TGTGCCAGCAGTATTCCCTTAGCGGGAGCCCCTGAGCAGTTCTTC. It yields the protein CASSIPLAGAPEQFF.

V usage is TRBV11-2 and J usage is TRBJ1-3, with 7 bases identical to TRBD1. The CDR3 runs to 15 residues. In germline, CDR1 is SGHAT, CDR2 FQNNGV. With 4 bases clipped from V and 4 bases from J, the junction kept 7 bases outside the gene matches. The CDR3 DNA reads TGTGCCAGCAGCTCATACGGGGACAGAGGAAACACCATATATTTT. Translation gives CASSSYGDRGNTIYF.

The chain carries TRBV18 and TRBJ2-3; 12 bases agree with TRBD2. There are 18 residues in the CDR3. J gave up 5 bases and V 2 bases, and 11 bases lay outside the gene matches. CDR1 is KGHSH, CDR2 LQKENI, per germline. CDR3 loop: CASSPRDSRTSGKDTQYF. The CDR3 coding sequence is TGTGCCAGCTCACCAAGGGATTCCAGGACTAGCGGGAAAGATACGCAGTATTTT.

This sequence joins TRBV5-4 and TRBJ2-1, with TRBD2 identical over 9 bases. The germline CDR1 and CDR2 sequences are SGHNT and YYREEE (reference sequence). With V trimmed by 4 bases and J by 2 bases, 7 bases remained unmatched. The length of the CDR3 is 16 residues. This CDR3 reads CASSARLAEAYNEQFF. CDR3 nucleotides: TGTGCCAGCAGCGCGAGACTAGCGGAGGCCTACAATGAGCAGTTCTTC. The full variable domain, with the rest looked up from reference TRBV5-4 and TRBJ2-1, is ETGVTQSPTHLIKTRGQQVTLRCSSQSGHNTVSWYQQALGQGPQFIFQYYREEENGRGNFPPRFSGLQFPNYSSELNVNALELDDSALYLCASSARLAEAYNEQFFGPGTRLTVL.

The rearrangement links TRBV5-1 to TRBJ2-5; maybe TRBD1 (6 bases). From germline, CDR1 is SGHRS and CDR2 YFSETQ. CDR3 length equals 14 residues. V was pared by 7 bases and J by 5 bases, with 18 bases between. CDR3 loop: CASRLTGNRETQYF. Here the CDR3 DNA reads TGCGCCAGCCGCCTGACAGGTAACAGGGAGACCCAGTACTTC.

V usage is TRBV28 and J usage is TRBJ2-7; 8 bases match TRBD2. Germline CDR1 MDHEN, CDR2 SYDVKM. Losses at the gene ends were 6 bases for V and 4 bases for J; bases not matched to a gene: 2. CDR3 length: 12 residues. The chain's CDR3 is CASRTSVYEQYF. The CDR3 region has the DNA TGTGCCAGCAGGACTAGCGTTTACGAGCAGTACTTC.

V is TRBV5-1 and J is TRBJ1-4; no clear D. Between the trimmed V and J ends, which lost 0 bases and 4 bases, there was a span of 7 bases. Germline values: CDR1 SGHRS, CDR2 YFSETQ. This CDR3 has 14 residues. The CDR3 DNA reads as TGCGCCAGCAGCTTGGAAGCCTTTAATGAAAAACTGTTTTTT. It codes for CASSLEAFNEKLFF.

The rearrangement joins TRBV5-1 to TRBJ2-7; the match to TRBD2 covers 7 bases. The CDR3 covers 15 residues. V shed 5 bases, J shed 1 base, and the junction held 9 bases outside the gene matches. Per germline, CDR1 SGHRS and CDR2 YFSETQ. The CDR3 bases are TGCGCCAGCAGACGAACTAGCGAGTCTTCCTACGAGCAGTACTTC. It encodes CASRRTSESSYEQYF.

The chain uses TRBV5-6 and TRBJ2-4; D remains unclear. CDR1 and CDR2 (germline): SGHDT, YYEEEE. This CDR3 contains 13 residues. V was shortened by 0 bases and J by 6 bases, with 7 bases between the two germline ends. This chain's CDR3 is CASSLAGSNIQYF. Here the CDR3 DNA reads TGTGCCAGCAGCTTGGCCGGTTCAAACATTCAGTACTTC.

The chain has TRBV27 and TRBJ1-5; tentative D call: TRBD1 (6 bases). This CDR3 contains 14 residues. V gave up 5 bases and J gave up 2 bases, with 10 bases separating them. Germline V gene sequence: CDR1 MNHEY, CDR2 SMNVEV (reference sequence). The CDR3 bases are TGTGCCAGCAGTCCCAGGGGAGGCAATCAGCCCCAGCATTTT. As protein: CASSPRGGNQPQHF.

V is TRBV5-6 and J is TRBJ1-1; no definite D call. The CDR3 is 14 residues long. The ends were cut back, 6 bases at V and 3 bases at J, with 15 bases in the middle. The germline gives CDR1 SGHDT, CDR2 YYEEEE. This CDR3 reads CASIPRGGDTEAFF. As DNA, the CDR3 is TGTGCCAGCATCCCCCGGGGTGGGGACACTGAAGCTTTCTTT.

The CDR3 spells CASSLVTGALSSTDTQYF. For the CDR3, the DNA is TGTGCCAGCAGCTTAGTGACAGGGGCCCTCTCTAGCACAGATACGCAGTATTTT. The chain carries TRBV7-9 and TRBJ2-3, with 8 bases aligning to TRBD1. From germline, CDR1 is SEHNR and CDR2 FQNEAQ (reference sequence). The CDR3 runs 18 residues. Trimming at V came to 1 base and at J to 0 bases, leaving 9 bases not matched to a gene.

V gene TRBV12-5 combines with J gene TRBJ2-2; D possibly corresponds to TRBD2 (6 bases). Trimming stripped 4 bases from V and 5 bases from J, with 14 bases between. The length of the CDR3 is 15 residues. CDR1 is LGHNT and CDR2 is FRNRAP in the germline V gene. The CDR3 protein is CASGSGTGETGELFF. Here the CDR3 DNA reads TGTGCTAGTGGTTCTGGGACTGGAGAAACCGGGGAGCTGTTTTTT.

The chain uses TRBV11-2 and TRBJ2-1, with TRBD2 identical over 14 bases. The CDR3 consists of 17 residues. The germline gives CDR1 SGHAT, CDR2 FQNNGV. V lost 2 bases and J lost 9; bases outside the gene matches: 9. The CDR3 DNA reads TGTGCCAGCAGCTTACTACCGACTAGCGGGAGGGCCTCTGAGCAGTTCTTC. Its protein product is CASSLLPTSGRASEQFF.